The 3 T cell receptor beta chains given below trace back to one sample, sequenced in a study of CD8+CD57+ T cells in acquired aplastic anemia (dated by TCRdb to about 2018). TCRdb lists the instrument as Illumina HiSeq 2000. TCR beta VDJ combination and CDR3 sequence profiling used genomic DNA as the template. TCRdb ran its own pipeline on the public reads, namely fastp trimming at Q25 and MiXCR clone calling, and kept in-frame beta chains. Each CDR3 protein gets just one entry, which takes the most common genes and DNA from the rows behind it. This sample is represented by roughly 81,000 distinct CDR3 sequences; about half of them were singletons. Approximately 62% of the sample is held by the ten biggest clonotypes. Specimen: sorted CD4+, CD8+, or CD8+CD57+ T cells (not recorded which) from PBMCs. These receptor sequences come from a human donor in good health, serving as a control.

The V gene is TRBV25-1, the J gene TRBJ2-4; the match to TRBD1 covers 7 bases. The CDR3 has 13 amino acids. The V and J ends lost 6 bases and 8 bases, in that order; junction bases with no gene match: 7. Germline loops: CDR1 MGHDK, CDR2 SYGVNS. The CDR3 DNA reads as TGTGCCAGCAGCAGTTCTACAGGGGACATTCAGTACTTC. Amino acids: CASSSSTGDIQYF.

A note on this clonotype: A read error is possible here, since a much larger clone lies one base away. The V gene is TRBV5-1, the J gene TRBJ2-1, with D perhaps TRBD1 (6 bases). Germline assignment: CDR1 SGHRS and CDR2 YFSETQ. The CDR3 has 16 residues. V was pared by 4 bases and J by 9 bases, with 23 bases between. CDR3 loop: CASSPRGQGINSEQFF. The DNA for the CDR3 is TGCGCCAGCAGCCCCCGGGGACAAGGGATCAACAGTGAGCAGTTCTTC.

The chain couples TRBV12-3 or TRBV12-4 to TRBJ1-2; tentative D call: TRBD1 (6 bases). Trimming cost V 5 bases and J 2 bases, with 9 bases left between them. This CDR3 has 13 amino acids. CDR3 bases: TGTGCCAGCAGTGGACAGCTAAACTATGGCTACACCTTC. Amino acid sequence: CASSGQLNYGYTF.